A few counts support the clone carrying this T cell receptor beta chain. The source of the sample is a study of blood T cell repertoires in COVID-19. Study-level information: Collection of acute and convalescent COVID-19 samples took place in the United States, Italy and Spain. Nucleic acid was either cDNA or gDNA, and it came from T cells, B-cell-depleted T cells, or PBMCs.

Source study methods: Amplification with reference gene primers provided the estimates of nucleated cell counts. Assay used: immunoSEQ multiplex PCR; TCRdb lists only in-frame clones, some missing. Clone size and the V and J calls come from that table; the DNA yielded D and trimming. Of over 45,000 clones listed, 65% to 85% were seen once; the top ten hold roughly 15%. The CDR3 runs 17 residues. The germline V gene encodes CDR1 SGHRS and CDR2 YFSETQ. The trim removed 4 bases at V and 5 bases at J, leaving 13 bases unmatched. J is TRBJ2-1 and V is TRBV5-1; TRBD2 matches 9 bases. The TCR originated in a man between 65 and 85 years old with active COVID-19. Specimen: peripheral blood. The CDR3 DNA reads TGCGCCAGCAGCCCCTACCTTAGCGGGGGTTCTAACAATGAGCAGTTCTTC. It yields the protein CASSPYLSGGSNNEQFF.